This passage covers 9 T cell receptor beta chains from one sample sequenced in a study of cytomegalovirus exposure and HLA in healthy donors. Assay used: immunoSEQ multiplex PCR; TCRdb lists only in-frame clones, some missing. The profile shows 130,000 to 150,000 clones, more than 80% of them singletons. Specimen: PBMCs. The receptors come from a woman under 40 in good health and CMV-seropositive.

The rearrangement links TRBV2 to TRBJ2-1, with 14 positions matching TRBD2. J was trimmed by 6 bases and V by 8 bases; bases with no gene match: 0. This CDR3 has 13 residues. CDR1 is SNHLY, CDR2 FYNNEI, per germline. The CDR3 sequence: CASGTSGGNEQFF. The DNA of the CDR3 is TGTGCCAGCGGGACTAGCGGGGGCAATGAGCAGTTCTTC.

This clone occurred once. The V and J genes are TRBV7-6 and TRBJ2-5, with 10 bases identical to TRBD2. The germline CDR1 and CDR2 sequences are SGHVS and FNYEAQ. With 1 base clipped from V and 5 bases from J, the junction kept 10 bases outside the gene matches. This CDR3 has 17 amino acids. In nucleotides, the CDR3 is TGTGCCAGCAGCTTAGGGCTAGCGGGGGCAACGTGGGAGACCCAGTACTTC. It encodes CASSLGLAGATWETQYF.

The CDR3 DNA is TGTGCCAGCAGCGCACTAGCGGGACTGAGCTCCTACGAGCAGTACTTC. Translation gives CASSALAGLSSYEQYF. V gene TRBV7-2 combines with J gene TRBJ2-7; 10 bases map to TRBD2. Germline V gene sequence: CDR1 SGHTA, CDR2 FQGNSA. The CDR3 contains 16 residues. The V and J ends lost 5 bases and 0 bases, in that order; junction bases with no gene match: 7.

V gene TRBV23-1 combines with J gene TRBJ2-6, with 8 bases that match TRBD1. TRBV23-1 is designated an ORF whose function remains uncertain. After removal of 3 bases from V and 2 bases from J, the junction contained 15 bases not matched to a gene. The CDR3 is 20 amino acids. The chain's CDR3 is CASSHPLPGGAEAGANVLTF. The DNA of the CDR3 is TGCGCCAGCAGTCATCCCTTGCCAGGGGGCGCCGAGGCTGGGGCCAACGTCCTGACTTTC.

This clone was counted only a few times. The rearrangement links TRBV28 to TRBJ1-6, with 8 bases lining up with TRBD1. This CDR3 region has 14 residues. V dropped 5 bases and J dropped 9; count of bases not matched to a gene: 6. CDR1 is MDHEN, CDR2 SYDVKM, per germline. Written as DNA, the CDR3 is TGTGCCAGCAGTCTAGGACAGGGAGGTTCACCCCTCCACTTT. Its translation is CASSLGQGGSPLHF.

This clone came up once. The gene calls are TRBV19 and TRBJ2-4, with TRBD1 identical over 12 bases. The germline V gene has CDR1 LNHDA and CDR2 SQIVND (reference sequence). Unmatched junction bases numbered 10, after V lost 1 base and J lost 9 bases. The CDR3 spans 17 residues. CDR3 nucleotide sequence: TGTGCCAGTAGTATAGGTGTGGGACAGGGGGCGGGAGGCATTCAGTACTTC. This sequence encodes CASSIGVGQGAGGIQYF.

J is TRBJ1-6 and V is TRBV12-2; no DNA check was done on the table's D call, TRBD1. TRBV12-2 is termed a pseudogene. The CDR3 sequence is 14 residues long. Here the CDR3 DNA reads TGTGCAAGTCGCCGGGACACCTATAATTCACCCCTCCACTTT. Translation gives CASRRDTYNSPLHF.

The chain recombines TRBV4-2 with TRBJ2-3, with a tentative D call TRBD1 (6 bases). The CDR3 has 15 amino acids. Trimming cost V 4 bases and J 10 bases, with 21 bases left between them. Germline V gives CDR1 LGHNA, CDR2 YNFKEQ. CDR3 sequence reads: CASSPPVVGGPPQYF. The CDR3 coding sequence is TGTGCCAGCAGCCCCCCTGTGGTTGGGGGCCCTCCGCAGTATTTT.

This clone has more than one count but fewer than ten. The chain carries TRBV6-4 and TRBJ2-1, with D possibly being TRBD1 (5 bases). This CDR3 region has 14 residues. The germline V gene encodes CDR1 MRHNA and CDR2 SNTAGT. Deletions cut 3 bases from V and 6 bases from J, with 12 bases between. CDR3 amino acids: CASSEQTAGNEQFF. The DNA for the CDR3 is TGTGCCAGCAGTGAACAGACAGCCGGCAATGAGCAGTTCTTC.